Listed here is a single T cell receptor beta chain. What it binds is unknown. This specimen comes from a study of memory CD4+ T cells and cytomegalovirus serostatus. The study, taken as a whole, reports: Median bootstrapped AUC for CMV status was approximately 0.96 originally, just under 0.93 US-trained.

Clones were read by immunoSEQ multiplex PCR, and TCRdb kept only the in-frame ones, dropping some. The sample has about 41,000 clones, 75% to 85% seen once. Single viable CD3+CD4+CD8-CD45RO+ cells were sorted as the memory CD4+ T cells. The CDR3 has 14 amino acids. Trimming stripped 8 bases from V and 10 bases from J, with 21 bases between. Germline CDR1 is LNHDA and CDR2 is SQIVND (reference sequence). Source material: memory CD4+ T cells from blood. This receptor was obtained from an adult in good health and CMV-seronegative. The genes are TRBV19 and TRBJ2-1; weak D call: TRBD2 (6 bases). The CDR3 protein is CASRMGIGGGEQFF. DNA of the CDR3: TGTGCCAGTCGGATGGGAATCGGGGGTGGGGAGCAGTTCTTC.